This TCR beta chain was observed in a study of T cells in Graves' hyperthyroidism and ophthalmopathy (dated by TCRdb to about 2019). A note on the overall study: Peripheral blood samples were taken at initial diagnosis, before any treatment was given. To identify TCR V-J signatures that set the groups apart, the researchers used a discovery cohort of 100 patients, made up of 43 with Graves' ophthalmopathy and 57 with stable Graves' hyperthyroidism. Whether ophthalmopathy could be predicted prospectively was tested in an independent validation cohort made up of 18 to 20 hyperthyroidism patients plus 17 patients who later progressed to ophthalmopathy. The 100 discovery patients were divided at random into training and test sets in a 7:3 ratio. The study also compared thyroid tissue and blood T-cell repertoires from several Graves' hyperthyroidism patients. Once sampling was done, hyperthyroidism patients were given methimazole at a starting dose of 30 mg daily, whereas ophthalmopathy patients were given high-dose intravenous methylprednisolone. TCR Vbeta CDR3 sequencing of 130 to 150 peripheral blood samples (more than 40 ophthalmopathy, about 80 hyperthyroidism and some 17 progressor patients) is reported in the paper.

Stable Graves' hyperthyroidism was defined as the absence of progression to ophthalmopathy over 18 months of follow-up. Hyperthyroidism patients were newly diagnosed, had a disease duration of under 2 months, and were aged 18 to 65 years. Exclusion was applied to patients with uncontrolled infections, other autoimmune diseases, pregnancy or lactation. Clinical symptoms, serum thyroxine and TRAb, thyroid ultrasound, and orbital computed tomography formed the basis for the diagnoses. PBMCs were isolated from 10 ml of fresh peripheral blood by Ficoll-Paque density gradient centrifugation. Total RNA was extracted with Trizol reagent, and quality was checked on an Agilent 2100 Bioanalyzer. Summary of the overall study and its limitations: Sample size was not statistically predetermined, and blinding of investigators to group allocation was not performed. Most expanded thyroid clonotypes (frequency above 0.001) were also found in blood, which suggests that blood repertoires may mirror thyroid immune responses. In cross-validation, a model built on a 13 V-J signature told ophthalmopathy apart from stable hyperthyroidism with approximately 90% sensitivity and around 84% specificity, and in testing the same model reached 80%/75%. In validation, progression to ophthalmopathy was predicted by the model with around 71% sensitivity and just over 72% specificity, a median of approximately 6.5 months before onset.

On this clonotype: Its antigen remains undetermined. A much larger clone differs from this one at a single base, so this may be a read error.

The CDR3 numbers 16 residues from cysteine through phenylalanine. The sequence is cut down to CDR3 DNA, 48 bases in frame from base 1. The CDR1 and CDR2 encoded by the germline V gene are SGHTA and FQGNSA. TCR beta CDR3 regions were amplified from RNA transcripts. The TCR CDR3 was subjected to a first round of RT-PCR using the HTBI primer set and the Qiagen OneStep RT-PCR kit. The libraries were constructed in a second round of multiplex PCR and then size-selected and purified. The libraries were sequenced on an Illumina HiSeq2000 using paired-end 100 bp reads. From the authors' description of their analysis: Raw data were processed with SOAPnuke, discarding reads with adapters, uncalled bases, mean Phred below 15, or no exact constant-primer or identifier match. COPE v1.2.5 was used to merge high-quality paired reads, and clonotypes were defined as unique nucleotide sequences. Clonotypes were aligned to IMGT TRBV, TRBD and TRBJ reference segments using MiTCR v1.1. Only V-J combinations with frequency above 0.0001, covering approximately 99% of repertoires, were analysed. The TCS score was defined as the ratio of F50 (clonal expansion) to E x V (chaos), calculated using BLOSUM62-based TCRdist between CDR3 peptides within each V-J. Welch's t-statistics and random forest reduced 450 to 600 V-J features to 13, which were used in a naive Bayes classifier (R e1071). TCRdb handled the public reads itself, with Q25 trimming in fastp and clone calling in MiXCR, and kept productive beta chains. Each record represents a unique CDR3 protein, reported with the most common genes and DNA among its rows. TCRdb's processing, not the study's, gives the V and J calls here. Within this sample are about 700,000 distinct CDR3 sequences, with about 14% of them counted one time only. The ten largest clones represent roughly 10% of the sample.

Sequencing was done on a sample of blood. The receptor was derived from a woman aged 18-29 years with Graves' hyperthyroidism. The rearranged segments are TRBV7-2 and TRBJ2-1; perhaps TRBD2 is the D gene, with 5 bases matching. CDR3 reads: CASSYPGLGGDNEQLF. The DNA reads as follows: TGTGCCAGCAGCTACCCCGGGCTAGGAGGCGACAATGAGCAGCTCTTC.